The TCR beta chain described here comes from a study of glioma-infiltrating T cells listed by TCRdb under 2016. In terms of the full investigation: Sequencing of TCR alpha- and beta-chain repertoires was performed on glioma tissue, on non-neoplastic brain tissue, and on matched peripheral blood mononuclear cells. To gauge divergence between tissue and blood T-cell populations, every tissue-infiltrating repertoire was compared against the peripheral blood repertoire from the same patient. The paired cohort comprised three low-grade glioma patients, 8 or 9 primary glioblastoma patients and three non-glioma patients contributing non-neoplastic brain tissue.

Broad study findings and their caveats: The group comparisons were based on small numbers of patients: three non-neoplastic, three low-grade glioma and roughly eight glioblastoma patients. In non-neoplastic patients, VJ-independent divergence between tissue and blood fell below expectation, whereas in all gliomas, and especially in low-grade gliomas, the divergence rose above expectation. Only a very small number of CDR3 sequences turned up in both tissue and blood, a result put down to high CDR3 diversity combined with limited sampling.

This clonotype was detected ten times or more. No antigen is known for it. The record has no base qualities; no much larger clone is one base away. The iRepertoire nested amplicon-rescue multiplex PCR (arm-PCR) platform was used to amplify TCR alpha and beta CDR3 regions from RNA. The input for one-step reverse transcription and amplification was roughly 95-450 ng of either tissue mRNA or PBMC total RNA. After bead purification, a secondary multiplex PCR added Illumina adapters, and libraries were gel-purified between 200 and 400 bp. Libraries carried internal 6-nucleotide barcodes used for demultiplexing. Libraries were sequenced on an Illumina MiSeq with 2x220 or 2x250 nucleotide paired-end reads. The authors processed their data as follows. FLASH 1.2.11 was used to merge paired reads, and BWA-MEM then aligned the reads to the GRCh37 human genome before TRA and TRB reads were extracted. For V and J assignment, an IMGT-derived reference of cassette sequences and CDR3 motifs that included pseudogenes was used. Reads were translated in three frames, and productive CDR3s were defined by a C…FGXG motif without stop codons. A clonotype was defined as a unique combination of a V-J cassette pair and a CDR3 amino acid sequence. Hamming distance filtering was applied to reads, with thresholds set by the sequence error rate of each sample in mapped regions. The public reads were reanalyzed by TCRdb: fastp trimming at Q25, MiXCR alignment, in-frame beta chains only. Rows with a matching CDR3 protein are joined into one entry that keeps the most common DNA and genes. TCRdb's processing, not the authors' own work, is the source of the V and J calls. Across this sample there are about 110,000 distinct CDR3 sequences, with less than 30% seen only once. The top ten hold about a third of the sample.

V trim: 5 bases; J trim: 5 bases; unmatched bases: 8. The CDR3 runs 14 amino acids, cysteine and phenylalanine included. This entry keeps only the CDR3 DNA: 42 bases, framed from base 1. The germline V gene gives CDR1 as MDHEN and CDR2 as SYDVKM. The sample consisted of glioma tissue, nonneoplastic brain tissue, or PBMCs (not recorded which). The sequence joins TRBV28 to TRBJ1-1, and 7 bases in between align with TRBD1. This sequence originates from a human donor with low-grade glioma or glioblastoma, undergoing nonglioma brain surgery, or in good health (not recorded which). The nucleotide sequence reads TGTGCCAGCAGTCTGACAGGGAGAAGAACTGAAGCTTTCTTT. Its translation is CASSLTGRRTEAFF.